One and the same sample provided the 28 T cell receptor beta chains below, sequenced in a study of cytomegalovirus exposure and HLA in healthy donors (dated by TCRdb to about 2017). Library creation used the immunoSEQ multiplex PCR assay. The multiplex PCR relied on a mix of 60 forward primers for TCR Vbeta segments and 13 reverse primers for TCR Jbeta segments. TCRdb limited this immuneACCESS table to in-frame rearrangements with V and J called. A share of clones is missing; checked studies link under half to unresolved V genes, and the rest is unexplained. This sample has 120,000 or so clones in its table, and more than 75% of those were observed once. About 1.8% of the sample is in the top ten clones. The material sequenced was PBMCs. Every receptor here comes from a man aged 18 to 30 in good health and CMV-seronegative.

The chain links TRBV4-3 to TRBJ1-1, with a possible D match to TRBD1 (6 bases). The CDR3 has 16 residues. Germline lookup yields CDR1 LGHNA and CDR2 YSLEER. Trimming stripped 1 base from V and 5 bases from J, with 17 bases between. In DNA, the CDR3 is TGCGCCAGCAGCCAAGTCGTCGCCAGAGGGGGAACTGAAGCTTTCTTT. It specifies CASSQVVARGGTEAFF.

CDR3 loop: CASSRGQGYEQYF. The CDR3 DNA reads TGTGCCAGCAGCCGGGGACAGGGCTACGAGCAGTACTTC. The rearrangement joins TRBV11-2 to TRBJ2-7, with 9 bases aligning to TRBD1. J was trimmed by 3 bases and V by 5 bases; bases with no gene match: 2. Germline lookup yields CDR1 SGHAT and CDR2 FQNNGV. The CDR3 has 13 amino acids.

This chain connects TRBV7-6 to TRBJ1-1; 10 bases line up with TRBD1. The CDR3 has 17 residues. From germline, CDR1 is SGHVS and CDR2 FNYEAQ. J gave up 1 base and V 4 bases, and 9 bases lay outside the gene matches. CDR3 protein: CASSSPGTGVENTEAFF. The CDR3 bases are TGTGCCAGCAGCTCCCCCGGGACAGGGGTCGAGAACACTGAAGCTTTCTTT.

The rearrangement links TRBV27 to TRBJ2-1, with no clear D. The V gene's germline CDR1 is MNHEY and CDR2 SMNVEV (reference sequence). Trimming removed 3 bases at V and 7 bases at J, with 10 bases between. The length of the CDR3 is 13 residues. The CDR3 nucleotides are TGTGCCAGCAGTTTTGGCCCCGGGAATGAGCAGTTCTTC. Translating it yields CASSFGPGNEQFF.

This rearrangement joins TRBV11-1 to TRBJ1-4; 10 nucleotides agree with TRBD1. V lost 3 bases, J lost 8 bases, and 3 bases stayed unmatched. Looked up from germline, CDR1 is SGHAT and CDR2 is FQDESV (reference sequence). The CDR3 is 14 amino acids. The CDR3 loop is CASSLTGGQEKLFF. CDR3 nucleotides: TGTGCCAGCAGCTTGACAGGGGGCCAGGAAAAACTGTTTTTT.

The count of this clone is one. This chain uses TRBV5-1 with TRBJ2-3, with 7 bases that match TRBD2. The CDR3 loop spans 13 amino acids. The germline V gene has CDR1 SGHRS and CDR2 YFSETQ. With V trimmed by 0 bases and J by 6 bases, 1 base remained unmatched. This CDR3 is CASSLVGGDTQYF. The CDR3 DNA is TGCGCCAGCAGCTTGGTCGGGGGGGATACGCAGTATTTT.

CDR3: CASRPSGGRTDTQYF. The CDR3 DNA reads as TGTGCCAGCAGACCTAGCGGGGGCCGCACAGATACGCAGTATTTT. V is TRBV7-9 and J is TRBJ2-3; 10 positions match TRBD2. This CDR3 has 15 amino acids. CDR1 and CDR2 (germline): SEHNR, FQNEAQ (reference sequence). Germline trimming cut 6 bases from V and 1 base from J; bases unmatched to any gene: 4.

The chain joins TRBV4-1 to TRBJ1-2; 7 nucleotides align to TRBD1. The CDR3 loop spans 15 amino acids. Germline CDR1 MGHRA, CDR2 YSYEKL. With 2 bases clipped from V and 8 bases from J, the junction kept 11 bases outside the gene matches. DNA of the CDR3: TGCGCCAGCAGCCAACTAGGGGGCCGACGTGGAGGCTACACCTTC. Protein product: CASSQLGGRRGGYTF.

The chain recombines TRBV5-4 with TRBJ2-2; a possible D gene is TRBD1 (6 bases). With 0 bases removed from V and 3 bases from J, the gap between germline ends came to 12 bases. The germline V gene has CDR1 SGHNT and CDR2 YYREEE (reference sequence). This CDR3 comprises 16 residues. In nucleotides, the CDR3 is TGTGCCAGCAGCTTGGGTCCCAGGGGAGACACCGGGGAGCTGTTTTTT. The encoded protein is CASSLGPRGDTGELFF.

This chain links TRBV6-5 with TRBJ1-1; the D gene is possibly TRBD1 (6 bases). V lost 5 bases and J 11 bases, leaving 21 bases between the germline ends. This CDR3 spans 14 amino acids. Germline V CDR1 and CDR2: MNHEY, SVGAGI. The CDR3 sequence is CASSHRDKEVAAFF. The CDR3 nucleotides read TGTGCCAGCAGTCACCGGGACAAGGAGGTCGCGGCTTTCTTT.

The chain employs TRBV5-6 and TRBJ2-7; TRBD2 is a possible D gene (5 bases). Trimming shortened V by 1 base and J by 4 bases, and 12 bases separated the two germline ends. The length of the CDR3 is 14 residues. Germline V CDR1 and CDR2: SGHDT, YYEEEE. CDR3 coding DNA: TGTGCCAGCAGCTTGATACTACTAGATTACGAGCAGTACTTC. Its translation: CASSLILLDYEQYF.

This clone was seen a single time. The chain carries TRBV7-9 and TRBJ2-3; 10 nucleotides agree with TRBD2. CDR1 is SEHNR, CDR2 FQNEAQ, per germline (reference sequence). This CDR3 spans 15 amino acids. Trimming cost V 2 bases and J 3 bases; bases outside gene matches: 2. The CDR3 sequence: CASSLQGLATDTQYF. The CDR3 nucleotides are TGTGCCAGCAGCTTACAGGGACTAGCGACAGATACGCAGTATTTT.

This sequence joins TRBV29-1 and TRBJ2-7; 9 bases are shared with TRBD2. Trimming cost V 5 bases and J 2 bases; bases outside gene matches: 7. The V gene's germline CDR1 is SQVTM and CDR2 ANQGSEA. This CDR3 comprises 14 residues. The DNA for the CDR3 is TGCAGCGTTCGGGAGGCGGGGGGGCCCTACGAGCAGTACTTC. This translates into CSVREAGGPYEQYF.

A few counts support this clone. Other DNA sequences from this sample encode an identical CDR3 as well. CDR3 coding DNA: TGTGCCATCAGTGGGGACAGGGTGGGCTATGGCTACACCTTC. The encoded protein is CAISGDRVGYGYTF. The chain combines TRBV10-3 with TRBJ1-2, with 9 bases that match TRBD1. J lost 4 bases, V lost 4 bases, and 4 bases had no gene match. Germline V gives CDR1 ENHRY, CDR2 SYGVKD. CDR3 size: 14 residues.

The rearrangement uses TRBV18 and TRBJ2-5; 10 bases map to TRBD2. V lost 2 bases, J lost 3 bases, and 6 bases stayed unmatched. The CDR3 has 16 residues. The germline V gene has CDR1 KGHSH and CDR2 LQKENI. In DNA form, the CDR3 reads TGTGCCAGCTCACCAGGTCTAGCGGGGGCCGAAGAGACCCAGTACTTC. Its translation: CASSPGLAGAEETQYF. Full variable domain (rest looked up from reference TRBV18 and TRBJ2-5): NAGVMQNPRHLVRRRGQEARLRCSPMKGHSHVYWYRQLPEEGLKFMVYLQKENIIDESGMPKERFSAEFPKEGPSILRIQQVVRGDSAAYFCASSPGLAGAEETQYFGPGTRLLVL.

The CDR3 coding sequence is TGTGCCAGCAGCTTAGACAGGCCGGAGGCCCAGTACTTC. This translates into CASSLDRPEAQYF. The V gene is TRBV11-3, the J gene TRBJ2-5; perhaps TRBD2 as D (5 bases). The germline V gene has CDR1 SGHNT and CDR2 YENEEA. V gave up 0 bases and J gave up 9 bases, with 11 bases separating them. The CDR3 runs to 13 residues.

J is TRBJ1-2 and V is TRBV13; TRBD1 matches 10 bases. With 10 bases clipped from V and 7 bases from J, the junction kept 9 bases outside the gene matches. Per germline, CDR1 PRHDT and CDR2 FYEKMQ (reference sequence). The CDR3 length is 13 residues. This CDR3 is CATEGQGESGYTF. CDR3 in DNA: TGTGCCACCGAAGGACAGGGGGAGAGTGGCTACACCTTC.

This clone has a single count. The genes are TRBV7-6 and TRBJ1-1, with a possible D match to TRBD1 (5 bases). V dropped 0 bases and J dropped 11 bases, with 13 bases sitting between them. The CDR3 totals 13 residues. From germline, CDR1 is SGHVS and CDR2 FNYEAQ. The CDR3 coding sequence is TGTGCCAGCAGCTTAGCCCCATATAGGGGTGCTTTCTTT. Translating it yields CASSLAPYRGAFF.

The chain employs TRBV7-8 and TRBJ2-2; 9 bases match TRBD1. This CDR3 contains 15 residues. Germline V CDR1 and CDR2: SGHVS, FQNEAQ. V shed 10 bases and J 6 bases; nucleotides not matched to a gene: 12. CDR3 in DNA: TGTGCCACTCGCGGGGACAGGGAAAATCCCGGGGAGCTGTTTTTT. Translating it yields CATRGDRENPGELFF.

This clone was seen a handful of times. This chain links TRBV4-3 with TRBJ2-7, with a tentative D call TRBD1 (6 bases). This CDR3 is built from 14 residues. The germline V gene has CDR1 LGHNA and CDR2 YSLEER. V lost 0 bases to trimming and J lost 2 bases, with 8 bases between them. The CDR3 nucleotides are TGCGCCAGCAGCCAAGAGGCAGGGGCCTACGAGCAGTACTTC. As protein: CASSQEAGAYEQYF.

The chain is built from TRBV18 and TRBJ2-2; no reliable D call. Germline V gene sequence: CDR1 KGHSH, CDR2 LQKENI. The CDR3 is 15 amino acids. V dropped 3 bases and J dropped 6 bases, with 14 bases sitting between them. This CDR3 is CASSPPRVAPGELFF. The DNA of the CDR3 is TGTGCCAGCTCACCTCCTAGAGTGGCCCCCGGGGAGCTGTTTTTT.

The chain links TRBV2 to TRBJ1-1, with D unclear. Germline V CDR1 and CDR2: SNHLY, FYNNEI. The CDR3 covers 13 residues. V lost 6 bases, J lost 1 base, and 9 bases lay in between. CDR3 region: CASRFTENTEAFF. The CDR3 nucleotides are TGTGCCAGCAGATTTACAGAGAACACTGAAGCTTTCTTT.

This clone was seen a handful of times. The rearrangement links TRBV5-6 to TRBJ2-6; a weak D match, TRBD1 (5 bases). With 2 bases removed from V and 5 bases from J, the gap between germline ends came to 8 bases. This CDR3 spans 14 amino acids. Germline V gene lookup returns CDR1 SGHDT and CDR2 YYEEEE. CDR3 sequence reads: CASSLGAWANVLTF. For the CDR3, the DNA is TGTGCCAGCAGCTTAGGGGCCTGGGCCAACGTCCTGACTTTC.

The chain uses TRBV19 and TRBJ1-2, with D tentatively TRBD1 (5 bases). This CDR3 is built from 17 residues. Per germline, CDR1 LNHDA and CDR2 SQIVND (reference sequence). Trimming cost V 5 bases and J 5 bases, with 24 bases left between them. The CDR3 here is CASSQSLPGAGGYGYTF. The CDR3 DNA reads as TGTGCCAGTAGTCAATCGCTCCCAGGCGCGGGGGGATATGGCTACACCTTC. Together with reference TRBV19 and TRBJ1-2, the CDR3 gives the full variable domain: DGGITQSPKYLFRKEGQNVTLSCEQNLNHDAMYWYRQDPGQGLRLIYYSQIVNDFQKGDIAEGYSVSREKKESFPLTVTSAQKNPTAFYLCASSQSLPGAGGYGYTFGSGTRLTVV.

The rearrangement uses TRBV19 and TRBJ1-1; maybe TRBD1 (5 bases). V was pared by 3 bases and J by 4 bases, with 12 bases between. The CDR3 runs 14 residues. Germline V gene data show CDR1 as LNHDA and CDR2 as SQIVND (reference sequence). The chain's CDR3 is CASSIGGSVTEAFF. In DNA form, the CDR3 reads TGTGCCAGTAGTATTGGGGGGTCGGTCACTGAAGCTTTCTTT.

V gene TRBV6-1 combines with J gene TRBJ1-2; TRBD1 agrees at 7 bases. Germline CDR1 reads MNHNS; CDR2 reads SASEGT. Unmatched junction bases numbered 3, after V lost 4 bases and J lost 7 bases. The CDR3 loop spans 12 amino acids. CDR3 coding DNA: TGTGCCAGCAGTGGGGGGGACAGTGGCTACACCTTC. As protein: CASSGGDSGYTF.

DNA of the CDR3: TGTGCCAGCAGCCAAGGCATCCTGACAGGCCCCAGGTCCTACGAGCAGTACTTC. This sequence encodes CASSQGILTGPRSYEQYF. V usage is TRBV4-2 and J usage is TRBJ2-7, with TRBD1 as a possible D gene (6 bases). Trimming took 1 base from V and 1 from J, leaving 20 bases between them. Per the germline V gene, CDR1 is LGHNA and CDR2 is YNFKEQ. The CDR3 extends over 18 amino acids.

V gene TRBV10-3 combines with J gene TRBJ1-2, with 9 bases fitting TRBD1. J gave up 1 base and V 6 bases, and 3 bases lay outside the gene matches. Germline loops: CDR1 ENHRY, CDR2 SYGVKD. CDR3 length: 14 residues. The CDR3 is CAIRGQGNNYGYTF. The DNA for the CDR3 is TGTGCCATCAGGGGACAGGGAAATAACTATGGCTACACCTTC.